The clone carrying this T cell receptor beta chain has a count of ten or more. Its cognate antigen is unknown. Template material for amplifying TCR beta CDR3 regions consisted of RNA transcripts. The HTBI set primed first-round TCR CDR3 RT-PCR. TCRdb re-analysed the multiplex PCR reads in MiXCR, keeping a single row per CDR3 protein. In the table there are fewer than 350,000 distinct CDR3 sequences, 15% to 20% of which are singletons. The data are from a study of T cells in Graves' hyperthyroidism and ophthalmopathy. This CDR3 is built from 15 residues. The germline gives CDR1 SGHRS, CDR2 YFSETQ. Trimming cost V 2 bases and J 2 bases; bases outside gene matches: 4. Notes on the study in general: Blood also held most thyroid clonotypes expanded beyond 0.001.

Ophthalmopathy patients all had a Clinical Activity Score of at least 3, a NOSPECS grade of at least 4 and disease under 3 months old. Approximately 10 ml of fresh peripheral blood supplied the PBMCs. This sequence was found in a woman aged 40 to 49 with Graves' ophthalmopathy. V is TRBV5-1 and J is TRBJ1-1, with 9 bases matching TRBD1. Specimen: blood. CDR3 coding DNA: TGCGCCAGCAGCTTTAGGACAGGGGATAACACTGAAGCTTTCTTT. The encoded protein is CASSFRTGDNTEAFF.